Below, one TCR beta chain is given with its context. Its antigen is as yet unknown. A much larger clone lies a single base off, so this may be a read error. Additional DNA sequences in this sample encode the identical CDR3. For every subset, genomic DNA was evenly distributed across several immunoSEQ plates. Study processing details: Junction-only sequences without quality scores were provided by ImmunoSEQ, so filtering was different. The assay was immunoSEQ multiplex PCR, and TCRdb's table has in-frame clones only and misses some. V, J and clone size derive from that table, while D and trimming were established from the DNA sequence. The table includes about 490,000 clones, 60% to 85% detected once. Germline V lookup: CDR1 SQVTM, CDR2 ANQGSEA. The CDR3 covers 14 residues. The data were taken from a study of shared clonotypes between healthy human individuals. Nashville, Tennessee was home to all donors, each a Caucasian adult.

Study-wide points: An anticipated effect of sequencing depth on clonotype sharing among donors was recognized.

Input material: PBMCs. The chain links TRBV29-1 to TRBJ1-2; D is uncertain. The clonotype comes from a middle-aged woman in good health. Some clones in this sample may be carry-over from other donors' samples. Here the CDR3 reads CSVEDRGSGNGYTF. CDR3 nucleotide sequence: TGCAGCGTCGAAGATCGTGGGTCTGGGAATGGCTACACCTTC.